A single sample is the source of the 32 T cell receptor beta chains below, sequenced in a study of blood T cell repertoires in COVID-19. The table came from immunoSEQ multiplex PCR; TCRdb's copy has only in-frame clones and leaves some out. The sample lists about 160,000 clones, approximately 80% seen once, with roughly 8.4% in the top ten. Input material: peripheral blood. Every receptor here comes from a man aged 60 to 69 with acute or convalescent COVID-19.

This clone has a handful of counts. The chain uses TRBV4-1 and TRBJ1-5, with 8 bases fitting TRBD1. J gave up 5 bases and V 0 bases, and 6 bases lay outside the gene matches. The germline gives CDR1 MGHRA, CDR2 YSYEKL. This CDR3 contains 16 residues. Written as DNA, the CDR3 is TGCGCCAGCAGCCAAGATCGGCAGGGGGCCGATCAGCCCCAGCATTTT. This gives the protein CASSQDRQGADQPQHF.

The CDR3 is CASSTDSADTQYF. The DNA of the CDR3 is TGTGCCAGCAGTACGGACAGTGCAGATACGCAGTATTTT. V is TRBV27 and J is TRBJ2-3; D is possibly TRBD1 (6 bases). Looked up from germline, CDR1 is MNHEY and CDR2 is SMNVEV (reference sequence). The CDR3 runs 13 residues. The germline V and J ends were trimmed by 5 bases and 4 bases, with 10 bases remaining between them.

V and J are TRBV4-1 and TRBJ2-4; D possibly corresponds to TRBD1 (7 bases). The germline gives CDR1 MGHRA, CDR2 YSYEKL. V was trimmed by 0 bases and J by 6 bases, leaving 12 bases between them. The CDR3 totals 15 residues. The CDR3 here is CASSQEGQGGNIQYF. CDR3 coding DNA: TGCGCCAGCAGCCAAGAGGGGCAGGGGGGAAACATTCAGTACTTC.

The chain couples TRBV27 to TRBJ1-2, with TRBD1 identical over 7 bases. The CDR3 spans 15 residues. The germline V gene has CDR1 MNHEY and CDR2 SMNVEV (reference sequence). V shed 8 bases and J 4 bases; nucleotides not matched to a gene: 13. CDR3 DNA sequence: TGTGCCAGCGCCGAAGAGGGGGCGCGGGGCTATGGCTACACCTTC. Protein sequence: CASAEEGARGYGYTF.

The chain couples TRBV7-2 to TRBJ1-1, with a possible D match to TRBD1 (5 bases). The CDR3 runs to 15 residues. With 0 bases removed from V and 0 bases from J, the gap between germline ends came to 8 bases. CDR1 is SGHTA, CDR2 FQGNSA, per germline. CDR3 nucleotide sequence: TGTGCCAGCAGCTTAGCAGGGGCCCTGAACACTGAAGCTTTCTTT. Residues: CASSLAGALNTEAFF. Full variable domain (rest looked up from reference TRBV7-2 and TRBJ1-1): GAGVSQSPSNKVTEKGKDVELRCDPISGHTALYWYRQSLGQGLEFLIYFQGNSAPDKSGLPSDRFSAERTGGSVSTLTIQRTQQEDSAVYLCASSLAGALNTEAFFGQGTRLTVV.

The J gene is TRBJ2-2, the V gene TRBV18, with 11 bases matching TRBD1. CDR3 size: 15 residues. Trimming cost V 4 bases and J 7 bases; bases outside gene matches: 5. Germline assignment: CDR1 KGHSH and CDR2 LQKENI. In nucleotides, the CDR3 is TGTGCCAGCTCACAAGGACAGGGGGCGAGCGGGGAGCTGTTTTTT. Protein: CASSQGQGASGELFF. The full variable domain, with the rest looked up from reference TRBV18 and TRBJ2-2, is NAGVMQNPRHLVRRRGQEARLRCSPMKGHSHVYWYRQLPEEGLKFMVYLQKENIIDESGMPKERFSAEFPKEGPSILRIQQVVRGDSAAYFCASSQGQGASGELFFGEGSRLTVL.

The rearrangement joins TRBV7-9 to TRBJ1-6; 8 positions match TRBD1. The CDR3 is 16 residues long. Germline CDR1 reads SEHNR; CDR2 reads FQNEAQ (reference sequence). V lost 6 bases to trimming and J lost 8 bases; unmatched junction nucleotides: 12. As DNA, the CDR3 is TGTGCCAGCAGACCGGCAGGGCAGGGGGCATATTCACCCCTCCACTTT. It translates to CASRPAGQGAYSPLHF.

The chain employs TRBV15 and TRBJ2-1; D gene ambiguous. The CDR3 loop spans 13 amino acids. The V end lost 0 bases, the J end lost 9 bases, and 9 bases lay between the germline ends. Germline lookup yields CDR1 LNHNV and CDR2 YYDKDF (reference sequence). CDR3 in DNA: TGTGCCACCAGCAGAGATCGGTCCTTTGAGCAGTTCTTC. It codes for CATSRDRSFEQFF.

The V call is TRBV19, the J call TRBJ2-1; TRBD2 is a possible D gene (6 bases). This CDR3 is 11 amino acids long. Germline assignment: CDR1 LNHDA and CDR2 SQIVND (reference sequence). V was shortened by 3 bases and J by 9 bases, with 6 bases between the two germline ends. CDR3 protein: CASSMGGEQFF. CDR3 in DNA: TGTGCCAGTAGTATGGGAGGTGAGCAGTTCTTC.

The gene calls are TRBV10-2 and TRBJ2-4, with D maybe TRBD1 (6 bases). The CDR3 sequence is 15 residues long. Germline V gives CDR1 WSHSY, CDR2 SAAADI. V dropped 0 bases and J dropped 8 bases, with 14 bases sitting between them. The CDR3 DNA follows: TGCGCCAGCAGTGAGTCGGTTTCAGGGGTGGACATTCAGTACTTC. Amino acids: CASSESVSGVDIQYF.

This sequence joins TRBV7-2 and TRBJ2-7; D gene ambiguous. The CDR3 contains 15 residues. Trimming took 1 base from V and 4 from J, leaving 14 bases between them. Germline V gives CDR1 SGHTA, CDR2 FQGNSA. DNA for the CDR3: TGTGCCAGCAGCTTAGGCACCTTAATACAGTACGAGCAGTACTTC. Protein product: CASSLGTLIQYEQYF.

Only one count was recorded for this clone. The rearrangement uses TRBV25-1 and TRBJ1-6, with D possibly TRBD1 on 5 matching bases. Trimming shortened V by 1 base and J by 2 bases, and 9 bases separated the two germline ends. Germline lookup yields CDR1 MGHDK and CDR2 SYGVNS. This CDR3 contains 16 residues. CDR3 sequence (DNA): TGTGCCAGCAGTGAATCTTGGGGGGCCTATAATTCACCCCTCCACTTT. Protein sequence: CASSESWGAYNSPLHF.

This rearrangement joins TRBV18 to TRBJ1-1, with D perhaps TRBD1 (6 bases). The germline V and J ends were trimmed by 3 bases and 0 bases, with 8 bases remaining between them. CDR1 and CDR2 from the germline V gene are KGHSH and LQKENI. The CDR3 has 14 residues. CDR3: CASSPGHLNTEAFF. In nucleotides, the CDR3 is TGTGCCAGCTCACCGGGACACTTGAACACTGAAGCTTTCTTT.

The rearrangement uses TRBV19 and TRBJ2-1, with a possible D match to TRBD2 (6 bases). The germline gives CDR1 LNHDA, CDR2 SQIVND (reference sequence). This CDR3 contains 13 residues. The V and J ends lost 3 bases and 9 bases respectively, with 12 bases between them. The CDR3 DNA sequence: TGTGCCAGTAGTATGCTCGGGGGTGGTGAGCAGTTCTTC. Protein sequence: CASSMLGGGEQFF. Together with reference TRBV19 and TRBJ2-1, the CDR3 gives the full variable domain: DGGITQSPKYLFRKEGQNVTLSCEQNLNHDAMYWYRQDPGQGLRLIYYSQIVNDFQKGDIAEGYSVSREKKESFPLTVTSAQKNPTAFYLCASSMLGGGEQFFGPGTRLTVL.

The J gene is TRBJ2-1, the V gene TRBV14, with D possibly TRBD2 on 6 matching bases. Germline-derived CDR1 and CDR2 are SGHDN and FVKESK. The length of the CDR3 is 14 residues. Deletions cut 6 bases from V and 6 bases from J, with 15 bases between. CDR3: CASSWDSKGNEQFF. The CDR3, as DNA: TGTGCCAGCAGTTGGGACTCGAAAGGCAATGAGCAGTTCTTC.

This chain links TRBV5-6 with TRBJ1-5; possibly TRBD1 for D (6 bases). Looked up from germline, CDR1 is SGHDT and CDR2 is YYEEEE. Trimming cost V 3 bases and J 6 bases, with 7 bases left between them. The CDR3 runs to 12 residues. In DNA form, the CDR3 reads TGTGCCAGCAGCTACAGGGCTCAGCCCCAGCATTTT. Translating it yields CASSYRAQPQHF.

J is TRBJ2-1 and V is TRBV6-1; 10 bases align to TRBD1. Germline assignment: CDR1 MNHNS and CDR2 SASEGT. The CDR3 loop spans 16 amino acids. With V trimmed by 4 bases and J by 3 bases, 6 bases remained unmatched. CDR3 in amino acids: CASSGLWTGGYNEQFF. As DNA, the CDR3 is TGTGCCAGCAGTGGACTCTGGACAGGGGGCTACAATGAGCAGTTCTTC.

The genes are TRBV6-1 and TRBJ1-5; perhaps TRBD1 as D (6 bases). V lost 2 bases and J lost 8, with 19 bases in between. Per germline, CDR1 MNHNS and CDR2 SASEGT. The CDR3 extends over 16 amino acids. The CDR3 reads CASSEIRTVGVEPQHF. In nucleotides, the CDR3 is TGTGCCAGCAGTGAAATCAGGACAGTTGGGGTTGAGCCCCAGCATTTT.

V and J are TRBV14 and TRBJ2-5, with a weak D call TRBD1 (8 bases). Per germline, CDR1 SGHDN and CDR2 FVKESK. The CDR3 has 15 amino acids. The V and J ends lost 3 bases and 5 bases respectively, with 16 bases between them. The CDR3 spells CASSHLGQGGETQYF. The CDR3 DNA sequence: TGTGCCAGCAGCCACCTCGGACAGGGAGGGGAGACCCAGTACTTC.

CDR3: CASSVIGGLNGYTF. The CDR3 bases are TGTGCCAGCAGCGTAATAGGGGGCCTAAATGGCTACACCTTC. The gene calls are TRBV9 and TRBJ1-2, with 7 bases matching TRBD1. The CDR3 is 14 amino acids. Germline V gene sequence: CDR1 SGDLS, CDR2 YYNGEE. Losses at the gene ends were 1 base for V and 6 bases for J; bases not matched to a gene: 6.

The J gene is TRBJ2-5, the V gene TRBV2; maybe TRBD2 (5 bases). The CDR3 covers 14 residues. The germline V and J ends were trimmed by 8 bases and 4 bases, with 17 bases remaining between them. The germline CDR1 and CDR2 sequences are SNHLY and FYNNEI. This CDR3 reads CASWRGLVGETQYF. CDR3 DNA: TGTGCCAGCTGGAGAGGACTCGTGGGAGAGACCCAGTACTTC.

This clone was observed at least ten times. The chain recombines TRBV27 with TRBJ2-5; no firm D call. Trimming took 2 bases from V and 2 from J, leaving 12 bases between them. The CDR3 contains 15 residues. The germline gives CDR1 MNHEY, CDR2 SMNVEV (reference sequence). The CDR3 region is CASSLGLGQQETQYF. The CDR3 DNA sequence: TGTGCCAGCAGTTTAGGGTTGGGCCAGCAAGAGACCCAGTACTTC.

The J gene is TRBJ1-2, the V gene TRBV7-9, with D perhaps matching TRBD1 (6 bases). Germline values: CDR1 SEHNR, CDR2 FQNEAQ (reference sequence). Trimming removed 6 bases at V and 11 bases at J, with 16 bases between. CDR3 length: 12 amino acids. This CDR3 reads CASSFPGQQYTF. The CDR3 bases are TGTGCCAGCAGTTTCCCCGGACAGCAATACACCTTC.

In its sample, this clone was seen a few times. A read error may be the cause here, since a much bigger clone is one base away. Other DNA sequences in this sample translate to the same CDR3. J is TRBJ1-2 and V is TRBV28, with 7 nucleotides matching TRBD1. From germline, CDR1 is MDHEN and CDR2 SYDVKM. This CDR3 is 13 amino acids long. With V trimmed by 4 bases and J by 4 bases, 3 bases remained unmatched. CDR3 region: CASSSGQLYGYTF. Written as DNA, the CDR3 is TGTGCCAGCAGTTCGGGACAGCTCTATGGCTACACCTTC.

The V gene is TRBV6-2 or TRBV6-3, the J gene TRBJ2-1; 10 nucleotides line up with TRBD1. The CDR3 has 16 amino acids. The V and J ends lost 2 bases and 7 bases, in that order; junction bases with no gene match: 8. Looked up from germline, CDR1 is MNHEY and CDR2 is SVGEGT. CDR3 nucleotide sequence: TGTGCCAGCAGTTACATCCTCCGGGACAGGGGAAATGAGCAGTTCTTC. This translates into CASSYILRDRGNEQFF.

This chain joins TRBV3-1 (or the pseudogene TRBV3-2) and TRBJ2-1; D perhaps matches TRBD2 (5 bases). V was trimmed by 2 bases and J by 8 bases, leaving 13 bases between them. The CDR3 contains 14 residues. Germline V gene data show CDR1 as LGHDT and CDR2 as YNNKEL (reference sequence). CDR3 bases: TGTGCCAGCAGCCAAAGGCTAGCTCAAGATGAGCAGTTCTTC. Residues: CASSQRLAQDEQFF.

In this sample, this clone turned up once. The V gene is TRBV5-8, the J gene TRBJ2-3, with D tentatively TRBD1 (6 bases). The length of the CDR3 is 15 residues. CDR1 SGHTS and CDR2 YDEGEE come from the germline V gene. Between the trimmed V and J ends, which lost 7 bases and 4 bases, there was a span of 19 bases. This CDR3 is CASLSGTMGADTQYF. The CDR3 bases are TGTGCCAGCCTTTCCGGGACAATGGGCGCAGATACGCAGTATTTT.

The J gene is TRBJ1-5, the V gene TRBV13; weak D call: TRBD1 (5 bases). Between the trimmed V and J ends, which lost 3 bases and 5 bases, there was a span of 8 bases. The CDR3 is made up of 13 amino acids. CDR1 and CDR2 (germline): PRHDT, FYEKMQ (reference sequence). CDR3 sequence (DNA): TGTGCCAGCAGCTTTGGCAGGGATCAGCCCCAGCATTTT. Its translation is CASSFGRDQPQHF. The variable domain in full, completed from reference TRBV13 and TRBJ1-5, reads AAGVIQSPRHLIKEKRETATLKCYPIPRHDTVYWYQQGPGQDPQFLISFYEKMQSDKGSIPDRFSAQQFSDYHSELNMSSLELGDSALYFCASSFGRDQPQHFGDGTRLSIL.

This clone was detected once. This chain uses TRBV18 with TRBJ1-5; D not resolved. Germline CDR1 is KGHSH and CDR2 is LQKENI. This CDR3 comprises 13 residues. This chain's CDR3 is CATGRARNQPQHF. CDR3 nucleotides: TGTGCGACCGGGAGGGCGCGCAATCAGCCCCAGCATTTT.

The CDR3: CAISEDYYNEQFF. The CDR3 DNA is TGTGCCATCAGTGAAGACTACTACAATGAGCAGTTCTTC. J is TRBJ2-1 and V is TRBV10-3; TRBD2 is a possible D gene (5 bases). This CDR3 comprises 13 residues. V was shortened by 3 bases and J by 3 bases, with 6 bases between the two germline ends. Germline loops: CDR1 ENHRY, CDR2 SYGVKD.

The rearrangement links TRBV11-2 to TRBJ2-7; D may be TRBD1 (5 bases). The CDR3 is 16 amino acids. Germline V gives CDR1 SGHAT, CDR2 FQNNGV. V gave up 4 bases and J gave up 7 bases, with 23 bases separating them. This CDR3 is CASSSLGRLSMGEQYF. In DNA, the CDR3 is TGTGCCAGCAGCTCCTTGGGGCGGCTGTCGATGGGGGAGCAGTACTTC.

The chain is built from TRBV25-1 and TRBJ1-2; possible D gene TRBD1, 5 bases. V was clipped by 5 bases and J by 0 bases, with 7 bases between them. The CDR3 contains 13 residues. Germline CDR1 is MGHDK and CDR2 is SYGVNS. The chain's CDR3 is CASSTDTNYGYTF. The CDR3 bases are TGTGCCAGCAGTACGGACACTAACTATGGCTACACCTTC.